This T cell receptor (beta chain) appears in the sequencing data of a study of CXCR3-negative and CXCR3-positive naive CD8 T cells. Study-wide points: TRB CDR3 hydrophobicity was greater in CXCR3-positive naive cells than in CXCR3-negative naive cells.

CDR3 length equals 14 residues. In germline, CDR1 is SQVTM, CDR2 ANQGSEA. The method, 5' RACE with UMI labels, was used to prepare the TRB cDNA libraries. TCRdb derives one entry per CDR3 protein from the 5' RACE reads, leaving out DNA. The repertoire table contains tens of thousands of distinct CDR3 sequences. Points on this clonotype: Its antigen is not identified.

The source is a human donor in good health. Some clones in this sample may be carry-over from other donors' samples. The sequencing input was naive CXCR3+ CD8+ T cells from blood. Subset here: CD45RO-CCR7+CD27+CD95- naive CD8+ T cells expressing CXCR3 (TNR3+). The rearrangement uses TRBV29-1 and TRBJ2-5; TCRdb's D gene call, TRBD1, goes unchecked for lack of DNA. The CDR3 loop reads CSAAGTGRQETQYF.